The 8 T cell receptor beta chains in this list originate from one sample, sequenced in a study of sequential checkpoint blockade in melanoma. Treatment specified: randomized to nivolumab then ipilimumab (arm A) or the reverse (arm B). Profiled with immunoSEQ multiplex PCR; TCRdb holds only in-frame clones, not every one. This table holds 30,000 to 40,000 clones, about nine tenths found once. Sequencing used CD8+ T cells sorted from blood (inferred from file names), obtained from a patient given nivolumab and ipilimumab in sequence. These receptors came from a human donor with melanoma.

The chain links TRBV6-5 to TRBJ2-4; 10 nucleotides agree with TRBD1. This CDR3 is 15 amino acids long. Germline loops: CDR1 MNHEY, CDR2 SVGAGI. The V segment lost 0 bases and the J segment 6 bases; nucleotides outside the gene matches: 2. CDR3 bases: TGTGCCAGCAGTTACTCGGACAGGGGGGGAAACATTCAGTACTTC. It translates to CASSYSDRGGNIQYF.

CDR3 sequence reads: CASSTEGTLTNSYEQYV. The CDR3 bases are TGTGCCAGCAGTACAGAGGGGACATTGACTAACTCCTACGAGCAGTACGTC. This sequence joins TRBV7-2 and TRBJ2-7, with D tentatively TRBD1 (6 bases). This CDR3 is 17 amino acids long. V shed 6 bases and J shed 0 bases, with 21 bases lying between them. Germline V gene data show CDR1 as SGHTA and CDR2 as FQGNSA.

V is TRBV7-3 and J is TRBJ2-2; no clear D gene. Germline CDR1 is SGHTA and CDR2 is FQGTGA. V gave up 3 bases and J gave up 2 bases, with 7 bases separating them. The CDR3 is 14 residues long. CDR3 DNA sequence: TGTGCCAGCAGCTTTTTGGGCAACACCGGGGAGCTGTTTTTT. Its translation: CASSFLGNTGELFF.

This CDR3 reads CASRPGSGANVLTF. The CDR3 DNA sequence: TGTGCCAGCAGACCGGGATCTGGGGCCAACGTCCTGACTTTC. The V gene is TRBV27, the J gene TRBJ2-6, with D maybe TRBD2 (5 bases). Trimming removed 6 bases from V and 1 base from J, with 7 bases in between. The CDR3 covers 14 residues. Germline V CDR1 and CDR2: MNHEY, SMNVEV (reference sequence).

The CDR3 nucleotides read TGTGCCAGCAGCCCCACCGGGGGGTACGAGCAGTACTTC. Translating it yields CASSPTGGYEQYF. This rearrangement joins TRBV7-9 to TRBJ2-7, with 7 bases aligning to TRBD2. The CDR3 loop spans 13 amino acids. J gave up 4 bases and V 5 bases, and 5 bases lay outside the gene matches. The germline CDR1 and CDR2 sequences are SEHNR and FQNEAQ (reference sequence).

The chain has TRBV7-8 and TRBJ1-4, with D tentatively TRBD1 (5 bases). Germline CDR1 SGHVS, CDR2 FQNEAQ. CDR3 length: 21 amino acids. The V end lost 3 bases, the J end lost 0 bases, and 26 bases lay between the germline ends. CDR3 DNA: TGTGCCAGCAGCTTTCTTGGGGGAGGACGCCAGAAACTTGCAACTAATGAAAAACTGTTTTTT. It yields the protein CASSFLGGGRQKLATNEKLFF.

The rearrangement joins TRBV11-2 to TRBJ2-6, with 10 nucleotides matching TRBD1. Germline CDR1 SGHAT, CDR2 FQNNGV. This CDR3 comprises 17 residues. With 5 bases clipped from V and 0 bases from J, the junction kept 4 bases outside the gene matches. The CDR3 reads CASSRDRGSSGANVLTF. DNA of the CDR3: TGTGCCAGCAGCCGGGACAGGGGAAGCTCTGGGGCCAACGTCCTGACTTTC.

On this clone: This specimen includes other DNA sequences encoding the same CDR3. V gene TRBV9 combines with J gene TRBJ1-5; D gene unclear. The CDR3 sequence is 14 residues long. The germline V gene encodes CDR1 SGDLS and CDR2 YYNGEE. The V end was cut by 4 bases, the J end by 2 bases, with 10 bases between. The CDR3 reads CASSLTGGNQPQHF. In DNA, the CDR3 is TGTGCCAGCAGCCTGACCGGGGGCAATCAGCCCCAGCATTTT.